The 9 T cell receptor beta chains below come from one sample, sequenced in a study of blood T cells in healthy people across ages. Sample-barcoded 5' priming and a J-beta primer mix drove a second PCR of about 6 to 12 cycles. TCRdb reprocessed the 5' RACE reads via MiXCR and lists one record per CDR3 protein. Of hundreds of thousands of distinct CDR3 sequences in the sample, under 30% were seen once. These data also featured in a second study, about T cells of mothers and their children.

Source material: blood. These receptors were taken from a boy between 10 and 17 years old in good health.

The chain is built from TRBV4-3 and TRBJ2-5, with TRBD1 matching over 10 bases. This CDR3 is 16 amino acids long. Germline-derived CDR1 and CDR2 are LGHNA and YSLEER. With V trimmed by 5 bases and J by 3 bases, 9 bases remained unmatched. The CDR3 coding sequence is TGCGCCAGCAGCAGCGTACGTGGGACAGGGGAAGAGACCCAGTACTTC. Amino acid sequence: CASSSVRGTGEETQYF.

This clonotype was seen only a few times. The CDR3 bases are TGTGCCAGCAGTTATCCGGGACAGGGGGATCTAGCCAAAAACATTCAGTACTTC. Protein product: CASSYPGQGDLAKNIQYF. The chain recombines TRBV28 with TRBJ2-4; 11 bases match TRBD1. CDR3 length equals 18 residues. Germline V gene lookup returns CDR1 MDHEN and CDR2 SYDVKM. The ends lost 4 bases at V and 0 bases at J; junction bases unmatched: 8.

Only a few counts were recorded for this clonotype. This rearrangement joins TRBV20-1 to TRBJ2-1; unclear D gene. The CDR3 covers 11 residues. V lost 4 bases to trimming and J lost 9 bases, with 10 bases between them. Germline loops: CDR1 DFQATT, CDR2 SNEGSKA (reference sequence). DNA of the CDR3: TGCAGTGCTATAAGAGCGCCTGAGCAGTTCTTC. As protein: CSAIRAPEQFF.

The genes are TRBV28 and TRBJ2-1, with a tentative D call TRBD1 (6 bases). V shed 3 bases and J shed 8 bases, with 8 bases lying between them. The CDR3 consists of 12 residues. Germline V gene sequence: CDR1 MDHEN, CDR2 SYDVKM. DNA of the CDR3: TGTGCCAGCAGTTTCTCAGGGGATGAGCAGTTCTTC. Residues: CASSFSGDEQFF. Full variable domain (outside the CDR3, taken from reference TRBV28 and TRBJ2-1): DVKVTQSSRYLVKRTGEKVFLECVQDMDHENMFWYRQDPGLGLRLIYFSYDVKMKEKGDIPEGYSVSREKKERFSLILESASTNQTSMYLCASSFSGDEQFFGPGTRLTVL.

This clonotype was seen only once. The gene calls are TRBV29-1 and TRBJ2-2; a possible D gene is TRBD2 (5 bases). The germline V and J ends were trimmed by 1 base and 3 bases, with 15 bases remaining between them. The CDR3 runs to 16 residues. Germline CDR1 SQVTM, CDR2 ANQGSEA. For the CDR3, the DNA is TGCAGCGTTGAAGTTTCCGGGTTCGGGGACACCGGGGAGCTGTTTTTT. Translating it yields CSVEVSGFGDTGELFF.

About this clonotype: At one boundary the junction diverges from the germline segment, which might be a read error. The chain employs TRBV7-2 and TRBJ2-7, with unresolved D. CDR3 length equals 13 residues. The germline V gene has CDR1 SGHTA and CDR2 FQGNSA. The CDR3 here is CACSLGLSYEQYF. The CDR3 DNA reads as TGTGCCTGCAGCTTAGGATTATCCTACGAGCAGTACTTC.

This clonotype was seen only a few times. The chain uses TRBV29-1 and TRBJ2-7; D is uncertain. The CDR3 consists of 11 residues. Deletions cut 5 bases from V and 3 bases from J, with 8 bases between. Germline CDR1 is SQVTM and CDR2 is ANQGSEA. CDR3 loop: CSVLVNYEQYF. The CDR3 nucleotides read TGCAGCGTTCTTGTCAACTACGAGCAGTACTTC.

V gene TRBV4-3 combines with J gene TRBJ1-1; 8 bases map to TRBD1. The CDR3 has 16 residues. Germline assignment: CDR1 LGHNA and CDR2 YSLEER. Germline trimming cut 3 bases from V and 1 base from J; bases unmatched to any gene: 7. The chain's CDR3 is CASSQGRQGSNTEAFF. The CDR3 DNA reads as TGCGCCAGCAGCCAGGGTCGACAGGGGTCGAACACTGAAGCTTTCTTT.

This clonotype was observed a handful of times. CDR3 sequence: CASSYLGGSHNEQFF. Written as DNA, the CDR3 is TGTGCCAGCAGTTACTTGGGAGGTTCACACAATGAGCAGTTCTTC. V usage is TRBV6-2 or TRBV6-3 and J usage is TRBJ2-1; D possibly corresponds to TRBD2 (6 bases). Germline-derived CDR1 and CDR2 are MNHEY and SVGEGT. This CDR3 contains 15 residues. V lost 1 base, J lost 5 bases, and 12 bases lay in between.